This is a list of T cell receptor beta chains from one sample in a study of blood T cell repertoires in COVID-19. Sequencing was performed with immunoSEQ multiplex PCR; in TCRdb, only in-frame clones are kept and a portion is missing. The sample lists approximately 470,000 clones, 87% occurring once. The sequencing input was PBMCs or T cells enriched from blood (not recorded which). The origin of the receptors is a woman aged 18 to 35 who had recovered from COVID-19. CDR3s include the opening cysteine and the closing phenylalanine or tryptophan. Each record gives: V gene, J gene, D gene, clone size, CDR3 DNA, CDR3 protein. D genes are given only for firm matches. Clone size is shown for a subset of rows, as once, few, many or a class of expanded clone.

TRBV16,TRBJ1-1,.,.,TGTGCCAGCAGCCAATACGGGGGAAACACTGAAGCTTTCTTT,CASSQYGGNTEAFF
TRBV6-5,TRBJ2-7,TRBD1,.,TGTGCCAGCAGCCGGGAAAGGGGGCGAGGGCAGTACTTC,CASSRERGRGQYF
TRBV5-1,TRBJ2-3,TRBD2,.,TGCGCCAGCAGCTTGGCCAGCGGGGGGTCCTCCGATACGCAGTATTTT,CASSLASGGSSDTQYF
TRBV3-1/TRBV3-2,TRBJ2-1,TRBD1,.,TGTGCCAGCAGCGCCACCACCGGGACAGAAAAGTTCAATGAGCAGTTCTTC,CASSATTGTEKFNEQFF
TRBV16,TRBJ1-1,.,.,TGTGCCAGCAGCCAATCCACAGGTTTGGGCACTGAAGCTTTCTTT,CASSQSTGLGTEAFF
TRBV11-3,TRBJ2-1,.,.,TGTGCCAGCAGCTTAGGAGGAGGGAATGAGCAGTTCTTC,CASSLGGGNEQFF
TRBV5-1,TRBJ2-5,.,.,TGCGCCAGCAGCGTCGGGCAAGAGACCCAGTACTTC,CASSVGQETQYF
TRBV6-5,TRBJ1-1,.,.,TGTGCCAGCAGGGGAGGGGGAGAGCTGAACACTGAAGCTTTCTTT,CASRGGGELNTEAFF
TRBV2,TRBJ2-1,TRBD2,.,TGTGCCAGCCGGAACGGCGGGGGGGACCTAATTGAGCAGTTCTTC,CASRNGGGDLIEQFF
TRBV30,TRBJ2-7,.,once,TGTGCCTGGAGTCTGTCGGGAAGTGAGCAGTACTTC,CAWSLSGSEQYF
TRBV4-1,TRBJ2-7,.,.,TGCGCCAGCAGCCAAGATTACGGGTACGAGCAGTACTTC,CASSQDYGYEQYF
TRBV19,TRBJ1-1,TRBD1,.,TGTGCCACTAGGACAGGTACCACTGAAGCTTTCTTT,CATRTGTTEAFF
TRBV30,TRBJ1-4,.,.,TGTGCCTGGAGGCCCTACGTCCCAGAAAAACTGTTTTTT,CAWRPYVPEKLFF
TRBV3-1/TRBV3-2,TRBJ1-1,.,.,TGTGCCAGCAGCCAAGATGGGGGACACGGAACTAAAGCGGCTTTCTTT,CASSQDGGHGTKAAFF
TRBV6-5,TRBJ2-7,.,.,TGTGCCAGCAGTTACAAGGGGGAATTAACCTACGAGCAGTACTTC,CASSYKGELTYEQYF
TRBV3-1/TRBV3-2,TRBJ1-2,.,once,TGTGCCAGCAGCCAAGATCAGACGACATTGGGCTACACCTTC,CASSQDQTTLGYTF
TRBV24-1,TRBJ2-3,TRBD2,.,TGTGCCACCAGTGATTTGGGCGGGGGAGCAGATACGCAGTATTTT,CATSDLGGGADTQYF
TRBV18,TRBJ1-1,TRBD1,.,TGTGCCAGCTCCCGGGAACAGGGGGCTACCGAAGCTTTCTTT,CASSREQGATEAFF
TRBV27,TRBJ1-2,TRBD1,.,TGTGCCAGCAAAGGACAGGGTCCCAATCTCGGGGGCTACACCTTC,CASKGQGPNLGGYTF
TRBV10-1,TRBJ1-3,.,few,TGCGCCAGCCCTAGGGGACACTCTGGAAACACCATATATTTT,CASPRGHSGNTIYF
TRBV5-1,TRBJ1-2,.,once,TGCGCCAGCAGCTTAGGGACACTCACTAACTATGGCTACACCTTC,CASSLGTLTNYGYTF
TRBV14,TRBJ1-1,.,.,TGTGCCAGCAGCCAGACAGAGCCTTTTGTGGGGGGGCACAGCACTGAAGCTTTCTTT,CASSQTEPFVGGHSTEAFF
TRBV13,TRBJ2-6,.,.,TGTGCCAGCAGCCAAGGGGTCTCTGGGGCCAACGTCCTGACTTTC,CASSQGVSGANVLTF
TRBV6-5,TRBJ1-2,.,.,TGTGCCAGTCAAATCGGGAGAACCTATGGCTACACCTTC,CASQIGRTYGYTF
TRBV7-8,TRBJ1-4,TRBD1,.,TGTGCCAGCAGCTGGGGACAGGGGACTAATGAAAAACTGTTTTTT,CASSWGQGTNEKLFF
TRBV10-3,TRBJ2-3,TRBD2,once,TGTGCCATCAGGCCTAGCGGGTCTGACACAGATACGCAGTATTTT,CAIRPSGSDTDTQYF
TRBV24-1,TRBJ1-4,.,.,TGTGCCACCAGCGACTATAATGAAAAACTGTTTTTT,CATSDYNEKLFF
TRBV7-2,TRBJ1-3,.,.,TGTGCCAGCAGCCGCCGGGTATCGGGGACAGGAAACACCATATATTTT,CASSRRVSGTGNTIYF
TRBV3-1/TRBV3-2,TRBJ2-3,TRBD1,.,TGTGCCAGCAGTCGCGAAACAGGGGGAGGAAGCACAGATACGCAGTATTTT,CASSRETGGGSTDTQYF
TRBV13,TRBJ1-2,.,.,TGTGCCAGCAGCCCCCCAGAAAACATCTATGGCTACACCTTC,CASSPPENIYGYTF
TRBV10-3,TRBJ2-3,.,once,TGTGCCATCAGTGAGTCGGATGACAGCCCAGATACGCAGTATTTT,CAISESDDSPDTQYF
TRBV19,TRBJ2-1,TRBD1,once,TGTGCCAGTAAGACGGGACAGGGATGGTATGAGCAGTTCTTC,CASKTGQGWYEQFF
TRBV19,TRBJ2-1,.,.,TGTGCCACCTCTGGACAGTACAATGAGCAGTTCTTC,CATSGQYNEQFF
TRBV18,TRBJ1-4,TRBD1,.,TGTGCCAGCACCGGGACAGCATGGGAAAAACTGTTTTTT,CASTGTAWEKLFF
TRBV11-2,TRBJ2-7,TRBD1,.,TGTGCCAGCTCCATGACAGGGGGCAGCTACGAGCAGTACTTC,CASSMTGGSYEQYF
TRBV12-3/TRBV12-4,TRBJ2-5,.,once,TGTGCCAGCAGTTGGGGGGACCAAGAGACCCAGTACTTC,CASSWGDQETQYF
TRBV29-1,TRBJ1-1,.,.,TGCAGCGTTCAGTTCTTCGACAGGCCCACTGAAGCTTTCTTT,CSVQFFDRPTEAFF
TRBV7-9,TRBJ1-1,.,.,TGTGCCAGCAGCTTAAACACAGGCACTGAAGCTTTCTTT,CASSLNTGTEAFF
TRBV6-1,TRBJ1-2,.,once,TGTGCCAGCAGTGAAGCAGGTCGGGGGGGGAAACATGGCTACACCTTC,CASSEAGRGGKHGYTF
TRBV6-5,TRBJ1-1,.,.,TGTGCCAGCAGTTACCCGGGGGGGACTTTCTTT,CASSYPGGTFF
TRBV19,TRBJ1-2,TRBD1,once,TGTGCCAGTAGTATGGCAGGGGGTGGCTACACCTTC,CASSMAGGGYTF
TRBV5-1,TRBJ1-1,.,.,TGCGCCAGCAGCCTAGACTTGACAGGTCTTGCAGCTTTCTTT,CASSLDLTGLAAFF
TRBV29-1,TRBJ1-5,.,.,TGCAGCGTTGGGGGAGCGAATCAGCCCCAGCATTTT,CSVGGANQPQHF
TRBV6-5,TRBJ1-5,TRBD1,once,TGTGCCAGCCTTAGGACAGGCGGTCAGCCCCAGCATTTT,CASLRTGGQPQHF
TRBV3-1/TRBV3-2,TRBJ1-1,.,.,TGTGCCAGCAGCCAAGATCTATCGTGGGGTCAGCGGACTGAAGCTTTCTTT,CASSQDLSWGQRTEAFF